These T cell receptor beta chains were read from a single sample in a study of early T cells in non-severe SARS-CoV-2 infection. From the 5' RACE reads, TCRdb called clonotypes with MiXCR, one entry per CDR3 protein. The sample records around 64,000 distinct CDR3 sequences, 12% being singletons. The sequenced material came from whole blood. Receptors were obtained from an adult who was a healthcare worker with PCR-confirmed SARS-CoV-2 infection or an uninfected control (not recorded which). CDR3s include the opening cysteine and the closing phenylalanine or tryptophan. A D gene is named only where the DNA matches it firmly. Expanded clones are given a class, and other clones once, few, many or no size at all.

D gene	clone size	V gene	J gene	CDR3 DNA	CDR3 protein
-	-	TRBV5-1	TRBJ2-7	TGCGCCAGCAGCTTGGGCCAGTACTCCTACGAGCAGTACTTC	CASSLGQYSYEQYF
-	-	TRBV5-1	TRBJ1-4	TGCGCCAGCAGCTTTACAGGGACAACTAATGAAAAACTGTTTTTT	CASSFTGTTNEKLFF
TRBD2	-	TRBV4-1	TRBJ2-3	TGCGCCAGCAGCCTCCGAGCGGGAGGGCAGGAAGATACGCAGTATTTT	CASSLRAGGQEDTQYF
-	many	TRBV7-9	TRBJ1-2	TGTGCCAGCAGCTTAGATCCGGACGGCTATGGCTACACCTTC	CASSLDPDGYGYTF
TRBD1	-	TRBV7-9	TRBJ1-6	TGTGCCAGCAGAACGGGACAGGCAAATTCACCCCTCCACTTT	CASRTGQANSPLHF
-	many	TRBV20-1	TRBJ2-7	TGCAGTGCTAGAGATAGTGCTACAGACCTTTGGCAGTACTTC	CSARDSATDLWQYF
-	many	TRBV7-9	TRBJ2-4	TGTGCCAGCAGCCACAACACTCTAGCCAAAAACATTCAGTACTTC	CASSHNTLAKNIQYF
TRBD1	few	TRBV6-5	TRBJ2-7	TGTGCCAGCAGTGCCCCGGGACAGATCTACGAGCAGTACTTC	CASSAPGQIYEQYF
-	many	TRBV5-1	TRBJ1-2	TGCGCCAGCAGCTTGGGACTTTCGGGTGACGGCTACACCTTC	CASSLGLSGDGYTF
-	many	TRBV11-2	TRBJ2-1	TGTGCCAGCAGCTTAGAGTCACGGTACTATGAGCAGTTCTTC	CASSLESRYYEQFF
-	-	TRBV6-2/TRBV6-3	TRBJ2-1	TGTGCCAGCAGGCCGCATCAGGGGGGAGAACACAATGAGCAGTTCTTC	CASRPHQGGEHNEQFF
-	-	TRBV29-1	TRBJ2-7	TGCAGCGTCGCGGGGAACTACGAGCAGTACTTC	CSVAGNYEQYF
-	few	TRBV6-6	TRBJ1-4	TGTGCCAGCAACAGGGCCCAGGAAAAACTGTTTTTT	CASNRAQEKLFF
-	-	TRBV29-1	TRBJ2-2	TGCAGCGTTGGTCTAGGGTCGGGGGAGCTGTTTTTT	CSVGLGSGELFF
TRBD2	-	TRBV2	TRBJ2-3	TGTGCCAGCAGTGGGTCCGGGACTAACACAGATACGCAGTATTTT	CASSGSGTNTDTQYF
-	-	TRBV20-1	TRBJ1-1	TGCAGTGGGAGGTCGGCAGCTGAAGCTTTCTTT	CSGRSAAEAFF
-	few	TRBV6-5	TRBJ2-5	TGTGCCAGCAGTTACGACGGGGAGGAGACCCAGTACTTC	CASSYDGEETQYF
-	-	TRBV6-2/TRBV6-3	TRBJ2-1	TGTGCCAGCAGTTACTCGCGCCTTACAAACAATGAGCAGTTCTTC	CASSYSRLTNNEQFF
-	-	TRBV9	TRBJ1-2	TGTGCCAGCAGCGCCACAGGGATTCCTAACTATGGCTACACCTTC	CASSATGIPNYGYTF
TRBD1	-	TRBV12-3/TRBV12-4	TRBJ1-2	TGTGCCAGCAGCCTCACTCGACAGGGTCCCTATGGCTACACCTTC	CASSLTRQGPYGYTF
-	many	TRBV7-2	TRBJ1-2	TGTGCCAGCAGCTTATTGGGGGCGGGAGGCTACACCTTC	CASSLLGAGGYTF
-	-	TRBV5-5	TRBJ1-6	TGTGCCAGCAGCCCTTATAATTCACCCCTCCACTTT	CASSPYNSPLHF
TRBD2	many	TRBV7-6	TRBJ2-5	TGTGCCAGCAGCTTACCGGTAGCGGGGGAAGAGACCCAGTACTTC	CASSLPVAGEETQYF
-	-	TRBV4-2	TRBJ2-7	TGTGCCAGCAGCCAAGATGTACGGCTCTCCTACGAGCAGTACTTC	CASSQDVRLSYEQYF